This T cell receptor (beta chain) was recovered during a study of vaccination and CD4 T cells after COVID-19. In this sample, this clonotype is medium-sized (0.01 to 0.1%). Its antigen remains unknown. The treatment was: roughly 11-day PBMC culture with coronavirus spike peptide pools or control peptides (ViraFEST assay). The ViraFEST method relied on peptide pools to expand antigen-specific T cells, followed by TCR sequencing. Regarding the study as a whole: Median about 90% of reactive clones detected in convalescent patients emerged only post-vaccination.

Germline V lookup: CDR1 DFQATT, CDR2 SNEGSKA (reference sequence). Losses at the gene ends were 5 bases for V and 5 bases for J; bases not matched to a gene: 5. This CDR3 is built from 13 residues. The Oncomine TCR Beta short-read assay was applied to DNA of cultured CD4+ T cells. TCRdb reprocessed the PCR reads via MiXCR and lists one record per CDR3 protein. The sample lists approximately 9,600 distinct CDR3 sequences; around a third were seen once. The chain combines TRBV20-1 with TRBJ2-5; TRBD2 matches at 10 bases. This receptor was obtained from a human donor who had recovered from COVID-19. The sample in question was CD4+ T cells from blood, cultured in vitro, obtained after SARS-CoV-2 vaccination. The CDR3 protein is CSARSGRLETQYF. CDR3 nucleotides: TGCAGTGCTCGTAGCGGGAGGCTGGAGACCCAGTACTTC.